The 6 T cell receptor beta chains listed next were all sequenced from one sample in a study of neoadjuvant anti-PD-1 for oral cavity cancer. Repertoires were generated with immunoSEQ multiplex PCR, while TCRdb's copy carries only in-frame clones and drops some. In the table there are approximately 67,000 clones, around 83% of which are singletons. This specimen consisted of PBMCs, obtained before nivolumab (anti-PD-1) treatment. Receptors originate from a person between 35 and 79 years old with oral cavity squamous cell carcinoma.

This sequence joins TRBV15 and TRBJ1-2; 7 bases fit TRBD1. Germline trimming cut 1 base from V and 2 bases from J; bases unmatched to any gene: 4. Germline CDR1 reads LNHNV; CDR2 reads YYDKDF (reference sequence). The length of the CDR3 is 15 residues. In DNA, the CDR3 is TGTGCCACCAGCAGAGGACAGGGTAGGAACTATGGCTACACCTTC. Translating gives CATSRGQGRNYGYTF.

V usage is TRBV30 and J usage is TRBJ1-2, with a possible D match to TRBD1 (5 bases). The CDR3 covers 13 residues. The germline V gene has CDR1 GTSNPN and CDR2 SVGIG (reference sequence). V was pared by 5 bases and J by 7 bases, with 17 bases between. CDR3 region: CAWCTQGVGGYTF. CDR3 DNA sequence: TGTGCCTGGTGCACTCAAGGGGTGGGTGGCTACACCTTC.

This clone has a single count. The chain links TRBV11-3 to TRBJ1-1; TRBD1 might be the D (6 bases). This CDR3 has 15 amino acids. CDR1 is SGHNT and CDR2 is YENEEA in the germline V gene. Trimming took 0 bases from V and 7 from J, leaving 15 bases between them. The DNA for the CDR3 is TGTGCCAGCAGCTTAGACTCGGGGGGGCAGCGTGAAGCTTTCTTT. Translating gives CASSLDSGGQREAFF.

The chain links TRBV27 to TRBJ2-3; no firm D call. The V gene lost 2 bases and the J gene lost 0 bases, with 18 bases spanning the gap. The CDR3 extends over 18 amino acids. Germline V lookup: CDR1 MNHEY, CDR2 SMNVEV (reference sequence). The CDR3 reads CASSLRSPASYSTDTQYF. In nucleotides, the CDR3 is TGTGCCAGCAGTTTACGATCCCCCGCATCTTATAGCACAGATACGCAGTATTTT.

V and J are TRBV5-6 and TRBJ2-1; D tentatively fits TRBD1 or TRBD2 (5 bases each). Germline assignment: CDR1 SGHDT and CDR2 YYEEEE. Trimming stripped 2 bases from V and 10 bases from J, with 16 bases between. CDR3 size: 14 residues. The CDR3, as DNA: TGTGCCAGCAGCTTATGGGGGTCCGAAATAGAGCAGTTCTTC. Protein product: CASSLWGSEIEQFF.

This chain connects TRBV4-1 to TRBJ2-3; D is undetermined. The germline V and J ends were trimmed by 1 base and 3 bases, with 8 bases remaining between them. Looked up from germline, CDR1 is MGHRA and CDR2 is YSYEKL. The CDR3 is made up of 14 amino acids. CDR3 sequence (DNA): TGCGCCAGCAGCCAAGTGGTGGGAACAGATACGCAGTATTTT. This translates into CASSQVVGTDTQYF.